The present T cell receptor beta chain was sequenced within a study of blood T cells in healthy people across ages. Overall study: Template-switching capture recovered about one barcoded beta molecule per two T cells.

The study recruited healthy Caucasian donors from Russia who were aged about 6 to 100. This clonotype was recorded once. Germline V gene data show CDR1 as LGHDT and CDR2 as YNNKEL (reference sequence). V lost 3 bases and J lost 3; bases outside the gene matches: 13. CDR3 length: 17 residues. Using a J-beta primer mix together with a sample-barcoded 5' primer, a second PCR was run for 7 to 11 cycles. TCRdb passed the 5' RACE reads through MiXCR, listing each CDR3 protein once. The sample shows 650,000 to 1,000,000 distinct CDR3 sequences, under 40% of them seen only once. The sequencing input was blood. This receptor was obtained from a man younger than 35 in good health. The chain combines TRBV3-1 with TRBJ2-5, with 7 bases that match TRBD1. CDR3 residues: CASSQRQGSSGEETQYF. The CDR3 coding sequence is TGTGCCAGCAGCCAGAGACAGGGTTCGTCCGGCGAAGAGACCCAGTACTTC.